Shown below are 18 T cell receptor beta chains from a single sample sequenced in a study of blood T cell repertoires in COVID-19. The assay was immunoSEQ multiplex PCR, and TCRdb's table has in-frame clones only and misses some. The repertoire holds 200,000 to 250,000 clones, under 90% seen once, with approximately 3.1% in the top ten. The sequenced material came from PBMCs or T cells enriched from blood (not recorded which). These receptors were taken from a woman in her sixties who had recovered from COVID-19.

This clone is a singleton in its sample. Other nucleotide sequences in the sample specify the same CDR3. The chain couples TRBV12-3 or TRBV12-4 to TRBJ2-5; D is possibly TRBD1 (5 bases). The length of the CDR3 is 11 residues. Between the trimmed V and J ends, which lost 5 bases and 5 bases, there was a span of 6 bases. The CDR3 coding sequence is TGTGCCAGCAGTCCAGGGGAGACCCAGTACTTC. Translation gives CASSPGETQYF.

The chain links TRBV2 to TRBJ1-4; D gene ambiguous. V was pared by 6 bases and J by 2 bases, with 10 bases between. The CDR3 runs 14 residues. Looked up from germline, CDR1 is SNHLY and CDR2 is FYNNEI. The CDR3 region is CASSAQRTNEKLFF. In nucleotides, the CDR3 is TGTGCCAGCAGCGCCCAGAGGACTAATGAAAAACTGTTTTTT.

The V and J genes are TRBV4-2 and TRBJ2-7; TRBD2 might be the D (6 bases). Germline V CDR1 and CDR2: LGHNA, YNFKEQ. Trimming removed 4 bases from V and 2 bases from J, with 21 bases in between. The CDR3 consists of 17 residues. CDR3 amino acids: CASSRYVDWEAAYEQYF. The CDR3 DNA follows: TGTGCCAGCAGCCGTTATGTGGATTGGGAGGCCGCCTACGAGCAGTACTTC.

The rearrangement uses TRBV4-2 and TRBJ1-3, with D tentatively TRBD1 (6 bases). Looked up from germline, CDR1 is LGHNA and CDR2 is YNFKEQ. The CDR3 runs 15 residues. V dropped 1 base and J dropped 3 bases, with 10 bases sitting between them. The CDR3 DNA is TGTGCCAGCAGCCAAGGCGGGGGCAGTGGAAACACCATATATTTT. Its protein product is CASSQGGGSGNTIYF.

The count of this clone is one. This chain uses TRBV7-2 with TRBJ2-2; D unclear. The CDR3 is 13 amino acids. In germline, CDR1 is SGHTA, CDR2 FQGNSA. The germline V and J ends were trimmed by 10 bases and 2 bases, with 11 bases remaining between them. CDR3 in amino acids: CATPRHNTGELFF. The CDR3 DNA sequence: TGTGCCACCCCGAGACATAACACCGGGGAGCTGTTTTTT. The variable domain in full, completed from reference TRBV7-2 and TRBJ2-2, reads GAGVSQSPSNKVTEKGKDVELRCDPISGHTALYWYRQSLGQGLEFLIYFQGNSAPDKSGLPSDRFSAERTGGSVSTLTIQRTQQEDSAVYLCATPRHNTGELFFGEGSRLTVL.

This chain connects TRBV28 to TRBJ1-2, with a weak D call TRBD1 (5 bases). Trimming removed 5 bases from V and 3 bases from J, with 19 bases in between. This CDR3 has 16 amino acids. The germline gives CDR1 MDHEN, CDR2 SYDVKM. In DNA, the CDR3 is TGTGCCAGCAGTACACCCCGGGGGGGTGGGGACTATGGCTACACCTTC. Amino acids: CASSTPRGGGDYGYTF.

The rearrangement links TRBV2 to TRBJ1-4, with a possible D match to TRBD1 (5 bases). V lost 5 bases and J lost 3, with 16 bases in between. The germline V gene encodes CDR1 SNHLY and CDR2 FYNNEI. The CDR3 is made up of 16 amino acids. CDR3 residues: CASSSMGRGANEKLFF. In DNA form, the CDR3 reads TGTGCCAGCAGTAGCATGGGGCGTGGAGCTAATGAAAAACTGTTTTTT.

The chain uses TRBV19 and TRBJ1-5, with 7 bases lining up with TRBD1. The V gene end was trimmed by 7 bases and the J gene end by 0 bases; junction bases not matched to a gene: 9. CDR1 and CDR2 (germline): LNHDA, SQIVND (reference sequence). The CDR3 is made up of 16 amino acids. This chain's CDR3 is CASTIIRQGSNQPQHF. CDR3 bases: TGTGCCAGTACCATAATACGACAGGGTAGCAATCAGCCCCAGCATTTT.

The V and J genes are TRBV19 and TRBJ2-2; TRBD2 matches 7 bases. This CDR3 contains 15 residues. The J segment lost 3 bases and the V segment lost 5 bases, leaving 6 bases of the junction unmatched. Per germline, CDR1 LNHDA and CDR2 SQIVND (reference sequence). In nucleotides, the CDR3 is TGTGCCAGTAGTGAGGGCGGGGGTTACACCGGGGAGCTGTTTTTT. This codes for CASSEGGGYTGELFF.

This clone was counted only a few times. The V call is TRBV29-1, the J call TRBJ1-1; a weak D match, TRBD1 (6 bases). Germline V gene lookup returns CDR1 SQVTM and CDR2 ANQGSEA. Trimming left V 0 bases short and J 11 bases short, with 16 bases between. CDR3 size: 13 residues. The CDR3 spells CSVEDTDRRGAFF. DNA for the CDR3: TGCAGCGTTGAAGATACAGACAGGCGAGGTGCTTTCTTT.

This rearrangement joins TRBV5-6 to TRBJ1-2; 7 nucleotides match TRBD1. Germline lookup yields CDR1 SGHDT and CDR2 YYEEEE. The V gene end was trimmed by 0 bases and the J gene end by 8 bases; junction bases not matched to a gene: 10. The length of the CDR3 is 15 residues. CDR3 coding DNA: TGTGCCAGCAGCTTGGGCATAGGACAGGTTAAGGGCTACACCTTC. This sequence encodes CASSLGIGQVKGYTF.

The V and J genes are TRBV5-1 and TRBJ1-6, with a tentative D call TRBD1 (5 bases). This CDR3 contains 16 residues. Trimming left V 4 bases short and J 0 bases short, with 11 bases between. Germline CDR1 reads SGHRS; CDR2 reads YFSETQ. As DNA, the CDR3 is TGCGCCAGCAGCCTCGGGACTAGCTCCTATAATTCACCCCTCCACTTT. Translation: CASSLGTSSYNSPLHF.

The chain recombines TRBV5-1 with TRBJ2-3, with TRBD2 matching over 7 bases. V trimming: 0 bases; J trimming: 2 bases; junction bases outside the gene matches: 15. Germline lookup yields CDR1 SGHRS and CDR2 YFSETQ. The length of the CDR3 is 19 residues. The CDR3 bases are TGCGCCAGCAGCTTGGCCCTAATGTGGGGCGGGAGAACCACAGATACGCAGTATTTT. This encodes CASSLALMWGGRTTDTQYF.

This clone was seen a handful of times. The chain recombines TRBV18 with TRBJ1-2; a possible D gene is TRBD1 (6 bases). From germline, CDR1 is KGHSH and CDR2 LQKENI. The CDR3 runs to 14 residues. Trimming cost V 2 bases and J 6 bases, with 13 bases left between them. The CDR3 bases are TGTGCCAGCTCACCAACGGGGGGCGCTGATGGCTACACCTTC. Translated: CASSPTGGADGYTF.

The chain uses TRBV5-6 and TRBJ2-7; no reliable D call. Germline-derived CDR1 and CDR2 are SGHDT and YYEEEE. Trimming cost V 7 bases and J 2 bases, with 13 bases left between them. The CDR3 has 13 amino acids. In DNA, the CDR3 is TGTGCCAGCGGCCGGCAGGTAGCCTACGAGCAGTACTTC. This codes for CASGRQVAYEQYF.

The genes are TRBV7-9 and TRBJ2-5, with no clear D. Germline V gene data show CDR1 as SEHNR and CDR2 as FQNEAQ (reference sequence). V lost 8 bases, J lost 5 bases, and 15 bases lay in between. The CDR3 is 13 amino acids. This chain's CDR3 is CASCLPPRETQYF. CDR3 sequence (DNA): TGTGCCAGCTGTCTTCCGCCGCGGGAGACCCAGTACTTC.

The chain combines TRBV21-1 with TRBJ2-3; the table's D call, TRBD1, was not checked against the DNA. TRBV21-1 is a known pseudogene. The CDR3 is 14 residues long. The CDR3 bases are TGTGCCAGCAGCGGACAGGGACCCACAGATACGCAGTATTTT. This encodes CASSGQGPTDTQYF.

V is TRBV2 and J is TRBJ2-2, with D hard to call. Trimming left V 7 bases short and J 5 bases short, with 11 bases between. CDR1 and CDR2 from the germline V gene are SNHLY and FYNNEI. The CDR3 contains 13 residues. In DNA, the CDR3 is TGTGCCAGCAACTTATACGGGACCGGGGAGCTGTTTTTT. This gives the protein CASNLYGTGELFF. Looking up the rest from reference TRBV2 and TRBJ2-2 gives the full variable domain: EPEVTQTPSHQVTQMGQEVILRCVPISNHLYFYWYRQILGQKVEFLVSFYNNEISEKSEIFDDQFSVERPDGSNFTLKIRSTKLEDSAMYFCASNLYGTGELFFGEGSRLTVL.